This entry concerns a single TCR beta chain. The antigen it recognizes is unknown. Base-call qualities are not available, and no considerably larger clone is one nucleotide away. Collaborating institutions collected whole blood in K2EDTA tubes following their own protocols. For TCRbeta analysis, collaborators shipped samples in one of three forms: frozen whole blood, isolated PBMCs, or DNA extracted from either of those sample types. Per the germline V gene (reference sequence), SEHNR is the CDR1 and FQNEAQ is the CDR2. After removal of 5 bases from V and 3 bases from J, the junction retains 5 bases not matched to a gene. The CDR3, from cysteine to phenylalanine, totals 15 residues. The sequence is cut down to CDR3 DNA, 45 bases in frame from base 1. These data originate in a study of blood T cell repertoires in COVID-19 (TCRdb year 2020). About the study as a whole: The collaborator samples originated in the United States, Italy and Spain and spanned the acute and convalescent phases of COVID-19. A de-identified subject ID, COVID-19 status, age in years and sex were almost always included in the sample metadata. The samples were drawn from the first 160 participants of the ongoing ImmuneRACE study and from 1,200 or so subjects provided by 6 global collaborators. Subjects who had been exposed to COVID-19, were actively infected with it, or had recovered from it provided the deeply sampled blood TCRbeta repertoires that made up the dataset. Where HLA class I and class II types were available, the types were taken from metadata supplied by the sample provider, not from assay-based typing. The repertoires were released in a freely available public database meant as a resource for research on the immune response to SARS-CoV-2. The prospective study material was composed of cDNA or gDNA derived from T cells, B-cell-depleted T cells, or PBMCs. Broad study findings and their caveats: How much clinical and demographic metadata was included differed by source and by participant, and the metadata was provided uncurated.

TCRbeta CDR3 regions were amplified from genomic DNA using the immunoSEQ Assay, a bias-controlled multiplex PCR. The study's own analysis went as follows. The number of nucleated cells in each sample was estimated from the amplification of reference gene primers within the assay. To quantify the absolute abundance of each unique TCRbeta CDR3 rearrangement, sequence reads were collapsed and filtered. For each sample, productive Simpson clonality was calculated by taking the square root of Simpson's diversity index across productive rearrangements. TCRdb carries this immuneACCESS record with in-frame sequences only. Its versions omit some clonotypes, under half of them owing to an unresolved V gene in the studies checked, with the rest unexplained. V, J and clone size derive from that table, while D and trimming were established from the DNA sequence. The sample table shows 180,000 or so clones, and approximately 85% are seen once. Jointly, the top ten make up 9.8% of the sample.

Specimen: peripheral blood. The sequence is built from TRBV7-9 and TRBJ2-2; 8 bases in between match TRBD2. The clonotype comes from a woman aged 80 or over with acute or convalescent COVID-19. The CDR3 region: CASSRGLVDTGELFF. The DNA is as follows: TGTGCCAGCAGCCGGGGACTAGTCGACACCGGGGAGCTGTTTTTT.